The 5 T cell receptor beta chains presented below share a single source sample, sequenced in a study of liver allograft versus peripheral blood T cells. Study background: A comparison was made between T cell receptor repertoires in transplanted livers and those in recipients' peripheral blood.

Each CDR3 protein is one row after TCRdb ran MiXCR on the reads. The table lists 5,000 or so distinct CDR3 sequences, around 17% of them singletons. These receptors all come from a human patient who had a liver transplant. The graft donor may account for some of the T cells.

By share of the sample, this clonotype is medium-sized (0.01 to 0.1%). The V gene is TRBV19, the J gene TRBJ2-1; D gene ambiguous. The length of the CDR3 is 14 residues. The V and J ends lost 7 bases and 1 base respectively, with 11 bases between them. The germline V gene encodes CDR1 LNHDA and CDR2 SQIVND (reference sequence). The DNA of the CDR3 is TGTGCCAGTACGTCGGTGGGGTCCTACAATGAGCAGTTCTTC. Its protein product is CASTSVGSYNEQFF.

This clonotype was recorded many times. The CDR3 DNA follows: TGTGCCATCAGTGAGTCCGTCGAGGCTAATGAAAAACTGTTTTTT. This sequence encodes CAISESVEANEKLFF. The chain combines TRBV10-3 with TRBJ1-4; no definite D call. Germline CDR1 is ENHRY and CDR2 is SYGVKD. The CDR3 runs to 15 residues. The V end lost 0 bases, the J end lost 3 bases, and 8 bases lay between the germline ends.

V and J are TRBV30 and TRBJ1-1; the match to TRBD1 covers 8 bases. CDR3 length equals 12 residues. Germline CDR1 reads GTSNPN; CDR2 reads SVGIG (reference sequence). V trimming: 3 bases; J trimming: 6 bases; junction bases outside the gene matches: 3. The CDR3 DNA sequence: TGTGCCTGGAGCACAGGGGGACCTGAAGCTTTCTTT. This gives the protein CAWSTGGPEAFF.

Concerning this clonotype: This may come from a read error, since a much larger clone is one base off. The gene calls are TRBV13 and TRBJ2-1, with D possibly being TRBD2 (6 bases). The DNA matches TRBJ2-7 better at its end, which makes the J call doubtful. Germline values: CDR1 PRHDT, CDR2 FYEKMQ (reference sequence). The CDR3 is made up of 16 amino acids. CDR3 in DNA: TGTGCCAGCAGCCCTCTTTATGGGGACTTTTACAATGAGCAGTACTTC. Encoded protein: CASSPLYGDFYNEQYF.

This clonotype is termed medium-sized (0.01 to 0.1%). The chain employs TRBV27 and TRBJ2-7, with a tentative D call TRBD1 (5 bases). V lost 4 bases and J lost 4, with 17 bases in between. Germline CDR1 is MNHEY and CDR2 is SMNVEV (reference sequence). This CDR3 is built from 15 residues. The CDR3 spells CASSSGWGRLYEQYF. In nucleotides, the CDR3 is TGTGCCAGCAGTTCCGGGTGGGGCAGGTTATACGAGCAGTACTTC.